The 24 T cell receptor beta chains below were found in one sample sequenced in a study of cytotoxic CD8 clonotypes in ibrutinib-treated CLL. Only in-frame clones appear in the TCRdb table, and some are missing; sequencing was by immunoSEQ multiplex PCR. This sample has around 160,000 clones; 70% to 85% occur once, and the top ten carry roughly 2%. Specimen: PBMCs, collected after 12 months of ibrutinib treatment. The receptors originated from a human donor with chronic lymphocytic leukemia.

The chain has TRBV15 and TRBJ2-5; D possibly corresponds to TRBD2 (5 bases). This CDR3 is 11 amino acids long. Per the germline V gene, CDR1 is LNHNV and CDR2 is YYDKDF (reference sequence). V was shortened by 5 bases and J by 7 bases, with 8 bases between the two germline ends. As DNA, the CDR3 is TGTGCCACCAGCGATGGAGGGACCCAGTACTTC. Protein: CATSDGGTQYF.

The V and J genes are TRBV18 and TRBJ2-2; tentatively, D is TRBD1 (5 bases). The CDR3 covers 19 residues. Germline CDR1 and CDR2: KGHSH and LQKENI. V lost 1 base and J 0 bases, leaving 18 bases between the germline ends. This chain's CDR3 is CASSPRPRQGAANTGELFF. The DNA of the CDR3 is TGTGCCAGCTCACCACGGCCCAGACAAGGGGCGGCGAACACCGGGGAGCTGTTTTTT.

The chain carries TRBV28 and TRBJ2-7, with 9 bases matching TRBD2. CDR1 and CDR2 (germline): MDHEN, SYDVKM. J was trimmed by 5 bases and V by 3 bases; bases with no gene match: 11. The CDR3 contains 16 residues. The CDR3 spells CASSFGTSGPAHEQYF. The CDR3 nucleotides are TGTGCCAGCAGTTTCGGTACTAGCGGGCCGGCCCACGAGCAGTACTTC.

This clone was observed once. V gene TRBV19 combines with J gene TRBJ1-2, with D tentatively TRBD1 (5 bases). Trimming removed 6 bases at V and 2 bases at J, with 13 bases between. CDR3 length: 14 amino acids. Germline V CDR1 and CDR2: LNHDA, SQIVND (reference sequence). The CDR3 region is CASRSPGWNYGYTF. The CDR3 DNA reads as TGTGCCAGTAGATCCCCAGGGTGGAACTATGGCTACACCTTC.

The V and J genes are TRBV18 and TRBJ1-4; tentatively, D is TRBD1 (5 bases). Germline V gives CDR1 KGHSH, CDR2 LQKENI. The V end was cut by 6 bases, the J end by 0 bases, with 11 bases between. This CDR3 contains 15 residues. CDR3 in amino acids: CASSLGTATNEKLFF. The DNA of the CDR3 is TGTGCCAGCTCGCTCGGGACTGCAACTAATGAAAAACTGTTTTTT.

This clone came up once. This chain uses TRBV7-8 with TRBJ2-7, with D perhaps TRBD1 or TRBD2 (5 bases each). Germline CDR1 SGHVS, CDR2 FQNEAQ. V gave up 4 bases and J gave up 3 bases, with 10 bases separating them. The CDR3 has 13 residues. CDR3 DNA: TGTGCCAGCAGCTGGGGGATCGACTACGAGCAGTACTTC. This gives the protein CASSWGIDYEQYF.

This chain uses TRBV4-2 with TRBJ1-1, with TRBD1 matching over 7 bases. CDR3 length: 15 residues. Germline V CDR1 and CDR2: LGHNA, YNFKEQ. With 4 bases clipped from V and 6 bases from J, the junction kept 11 bases outside the gene matches. CDR3 protein: CASSRSRQGSSEAFF. The CDR3, as DNA: TGTGCCAGCAGCCGATCAAGACAGGGCTCGTCTGAAGCTTTCTTT.

This sequence joins TRBV5-1 and TRBJ2-2, with 8 positions matching TRBD1. CDR1 and CDR2 (germline): SGHRS, YFSETQ. J lost 6 bases, V lost 4 bases, and 2 bases had no gene match. CDR3 length: 13 residues. The CDR3 bases are TGCGCCAGCAGCGTGGGACAGGCCGGGGAGCTGTTTTTT. It specifies CASSVGQAGELFF.

The chain couples TRBV6-4 to TRBJ1-5, with D maybe TRBD1 (5 bases). The CDR3 contains 17 residues. The germline CDR1 and CDR2 sequences are MRHNA and SNTAGT. The germline V and J ends were trimmed by 2 bases and 0 bases, with 14 bases remaining between them. In DNA, the CDR3 is TGTGCCAGCAGTGACGCACCGGGACTGTATAGCAATCAGCCCCAGCATTTT. Its translation: CASSDAPGLYSNQPQHF.

The V call is TRBV28, the J call TRBJ1-1; perhaps TRBD1 as D (6 bases). The CDR3 is 12 residues long. V lost 7 bases and J lost 4, with 10 bases in between. The germline V gene encodes CDR1 MDHEN and CDR2 SYDVKM. The CDR3 protein is CASKGGGTEAFF. The CDR3 DNA reads TGTGCCAGCAAGGGGGGAGGCACTGAAGCTTTCTTT. Combining the CDR3 with reference TRBV28 and TRBJ1-1 gives the whole variable domain DVKVTQSSRYLVKRTGEKVFLECVQDMDHENMFWYRQDPGLGLRLIYFSYDVKMKEKGDIPEGYSVSREKKERFSLILESASTNQTSMYLCASKGGGTEAFFGQGTRLTVV.

V and J are TRBV4-3 and TRBJ2-2; no definite D call. Looked up from germline, CDR1 is LGHNA and CDR2 is YSLEER. The CDR3 covers 17 residues. Trimming shortened V by 0 bases and J by 10 bases, and 21 bases separated the two germline ends. CDR3 region: CASSQEVGRYSPEELFF. DNA of the CDR3: TGCGCCAGCAGCCAAGAGGTAGGGCGGTACTCACCGGAGGAGCTGTTTTTT.

This rearrangement joins TRBV5-1 to TRBJ2-7; D remains unclear. Germline-derived CDR1 and CDR2 are SGHRS and YFSETQ. Trimming cost V 3 bases and J 0 bases, with 19 bases left between them. CDR3 length: 17 residues. CDR3 protein: CASSSQGLRQVSYEQYF. Here the CDR3 DNA reads TGCGCCAGCAGCTCCCAAGGTTTGCGGCAGGTCTCCTACGAGCAGTACTTC.

The rearrangement joins TRBV4-2 to TRBJ1-2; 9 nucleotides agree with TRBD1. Germline CDR1 reads LGHNA; CDR2 reads YNFKEQ. The CDR3 runs 15 residues. V lost 0 bases, J lost 4 bases, and 3 bases stayed unmatched. The CDR3 DNA reads TGTGCCAGCAGCCAAGAGGGACAGGGTATCTATGGCTACACCTTC. Its translation: CASSQEGQGIYGYTF.

The rearrangement links TRBV30 to TRBJ1-5, with 8 positions matching TRBD1. This CDR3 comprises 15 residues. Germline V gene data show CDR1 as GTSNPN and CDR2 as SVGIG (reference sequence). V lost 4 bases and J lost 2; bases outside the gene matches: 7. DNA for the CDR3: TGTGCCTGGATGCAGACAGGGGTTGGCAATCAGCCCCAGCATTTT. Protein sequence: CAWMQTGVGNQPQHF.

The J gene is TRBJ2-1, the V gene TRBV7-3, with D perhaps TRBD2 (6 bases). The V end was cut by 0 bases, the J end by 0 bases, with 15 bases between. Germline CDR1 and CDR2: SGHTA and FQGTGA. This CDR3 is built from 18 residues. The CDR3 coding sequence is TGTGCCAGCAGCTTAACGTGGTCGAGCGGGCGCTCCTACAATGAGCAGTTCTTC. Translating gives CASSLTWSSGRSYNEQFF.

The gene calls are TRBV19 and TRBJ1-2; D gene uncertain. The CDR3 contains 16 residues. V lost 4 bases, J lost 4 bases, and 19 bases lay in between. CDR1 LNHDA and CDR2 SQIVND come from the germline V gene (reference sequence). The chain's CDR3 is CASSNGFIFDGYGYTF. The CDR3 region has the DNA TGTGCCAGTAGTAACGGGTTCATTTTCGACGGCTATGGCTACACCTTC.

The chain has TRBV11-3 and TRBJ2-3, with TRBD1 matching 8 bases. V was pared by 5 bases and J by 4 bases, with 5 bases of the junction left unmatched. This CDR3 spans 14 amino acids. Germline V lookup: CDR1 SGHNT, CDR2 YENEEA. CDR3 region: CASSPGQGSDTQYF. The CDR3 DNA follows: TGTGCCAGCAGCCCAGGACAGGGATCAGATACGCAGTATTTT.

The chain employs TRBV6-5 and TRBJ1-4; TRBD1 is a possible D gene (5 bases). The germline V gene has CDR1 MNHEY and CDR2 SVGAGI. The CDR3 totals 13 residues. V lost 6 bases, J lost 8 bases, and 13 bases lay in between. CDR3 region: CASSRDLREKLFF. The CDR3 nucleotides read TGTGCCAGCAGCCGGGACCTGCGGGAAAAACTGTTTTTT.

The chain is built from TRBV6-5 and TRBJ2-5, with 8 bases fitting TRBD1. The CDR3 consists of 16 residues. With V trimmed by 0 bases and J by 5 bases, 8 bases remained unmatched. CDR1 and CDR2 (germline): MNHEY, SVGAGI. CDR3 sequence (DNA): TGTGCCAGCAGTTACTCGGGACAGGCGAAGGGGGAGACCCAGTACTTC. Its protein is CASSYSGQAKGETQYF.

The J gene is TRBJ2-3, the V gene TRBV6-6; D may correspond to TRBD1 or TRBD2 (6 bases each). The germline V gene encodes CDR1 MNHNY and CDR2 SVGAGI (reference sequence). CDR3 size: 14 residues. The ends were cut back, 7 bases at V and 0 bases at J, with 11 bases in the middle. The CDR3 sequence: CASTRGASTDTQYF. CDR3 in DNA: TGTGCCAGCACAAGGGGGGCTAGCACAGATACGCAGTATTTT.

V gene TRBV19 combines with J gene TRBJ2-1; D possibly corresponds to TRBD2 (5 bases). The ends were cut back, 7 bases at V and 0 bases at J, with 13 bases in the middle. Germline V lookup: CDR1 LNHDA, CDR2 SQIVND (reference sequence). This CDR3 comprises 15 residues. In DNA, the CDR3 is TGTGCCAGTACCCATCTGGGGAGCTCCTACAATGAGCAGTTCTTC. Protein: CASTHLGSSYNEQFF.

The chain recombines TRBV4-1 with TRBJ2-5; D is unclear. Deletions cut 2 bases from V and 1 base from J, with 14 bases between. This CDR3 contains 16 residues. Per germline, CDR1 MGHRA and CDR2 YSYEKL. The CDR3 bases are TGCGCCAGCAGCCAAATATTCCTGGCAGCCCAAGAGACCCAGTACTTC. Translation gives CASSQIFLAAQETQYF.

The V call is TRBV28, the J call TRBJ2-5; weak D call: TRBD2 (6 bases). Germline V gene sequence: CDR1 MDHEN, CDR2 SYDVKM. Trimming pared 3 bases from V and 5 bases from J, leaving 19 bases between. The CDR3 has 16 residues. The chain's CDR3 is CASSLDFGGEAETQYF. Written as DNA, the CDR3 is TGTGCCAGCAGTTTGGATTTTGGAGGGGAGGCGGAGACCCAGTACTTC. Full variable domain (rest looked up from reference TRBV28 and TRBJ2-5): DVKVTQSSRYLVKRTGEKVFLECVQDMDHENMFWYRQDPGLGLRLIYFSYDVKMKEKGDIPEGYSVSREKKERFSLILESASTNQTSMYLCASSLDFGGEAETQYFGPGTRLLVL.

This clone was seen more than once but under ten times. This rearrangement joins TRBV2 to TRBJ2-3; D unclear. Looked up from germline, CDR1 is SNHLY and CDR2 is FYNNEI. This CDR3 has 12 residues. V was cut by 3 bases and J by 1 base, with 2 bases left in between. CDR3 loop: CASSERTDTQYF. CDR3 nucleotide sequence: TGTGCCAGCAGTGAGCGCACAGATACGCAGTATTTT. Combining the CDR3 with reference TRBV2 and TRBJ2-3 gives the whole variable domain EPEVTQTPSHQVTQMGQEVILRCVPISNHLYFYWYRQILGQKVEFLVSFYNNEISEKSEIFDDQFSVERPDGSNFTLKIRSTKLEDSAMYFCASSERTDTQYFGPGTRLTVL.